These 28 T cell receptor beta chains were all obtained from the same sample, sequenced in a study of OX40 agonist ivuxolimab in advanced cancers. The method was immunoSEQ multiplex PCR; TCRdb's version includes in-frame clones alone and lacks a portion of them. Of about 37,000 clones in the sample, around 87% were seen once. The sample here was CD4+ or CD8+ T cells sorted from blood, taken in a trial of the OX40 agonist ivuxolimab. The receptors derive from an adult with an advanced solid tumor such as melanoma, head and neck, liver or kidney cancer.

This chain connects TRBV6-1 to TRBJ2-5, with D uncertain. Trimming stripped 4 bases from V and 7 bases from J, with 16 bases between. CDR3 length: 14 amino acids. Germline V gives CDR1 MNHNS, CDR2 SASEGT. The CDR3 nucleotides are TGTGCCAGCAGTGGATCAGCCCCTTTGGTGACCCAGTACTTC. This translates into CASSGSAPLVTQYF.

This chain joins TRBV6-1 and TRBJ2-7; TRBD1 agrees at 11 bases. V lost 4 bases and J lost 1; bases outside the gene matches: 9. CDR1 and CDR2 (germline): MNHNS, SASEGT. This CDR3 is 17 amino acids long. The CDR3 protein is CASSATTGTGGSYEQYF. CDR3 sequence (DNA): TGTGCCAGCAGTGCAACGACCGGGACAGGGGGATCCTACGAGCAGTACTTC.

The V gene is TRBV2, the J gene TRBJ2-3; D is ambiguous. Trimming stripped 1 base from V and 2 bases from J, with 13 bases between. The CDR3 totals 16 residues. Germline CDR1 SNHLY, CDR2 FYNNEI. The CDR3 DNA sequence: TGTGCCAGCAGTGAAGGGTGGGAACGCTCCACAGATACGCAGTATTTT. Protein: CASSEGWERSTDTQYF. The variable domain in full, with the rest retrieved from reference TRBV2 and TRBJ2-3, is EPEVTQTPSHQVTQMGQEVILRCVPISNHLYFYWYRQILGQKVEFLVSFYNNEISEKSEIFDDQFSVERPDGSNFTLKIRSTKLEDSAMYFCASSEGWERSTDTQYFGPGTRLTVL.

V and J are TRBV6-5 and TRBJ1-6; 9 bases are shared with TRBD1. With 2 bases clipped from V and 10 bases from J, the junction kept 6 bases outside the gene matches. The CDR3 spans 15 residues. Germline values: CDR1 MNHEY, CDR2 SVGAGI. CDR3 region: CASSYDRTGASPLHF. For the CDR3, the DNA is TGTGCCAGCAGTTACGACCGGACAGGGGCGTCACCCCTCCACTTT.

V gene TRBV9 combines with J gene TRBJ2-3, with D maybe TRBD2 (6 bases). CDR1 and CDR2 from the germline V gene are SGDLS and YYNGEE. The CDR3 extends over 16 amino acids. The germline V and J ends were trimmed by 4 bases and 2 bases, with 17 bases remaining between them. CDR3 sequence reads: CASSPWGTQLTDTQYF. The DNA of the CDR3 is TGTGCCAGCAGCCCATGGGGGACTCAACTCACAGATACGCAGTATTTT.

This chain uses TRBV19 with TRBJ2-7; D gene unclear. Trimming shortened V by 1 base and J by 0 bases, and 7 bases separated the two germline ends. CDR1 and CDR2 (germline): LNHDA, SQIVND (reference sequence). CDR3 size: 14 residues. The CDR3 spells CASSIGAGSYEQYF. The CDR3 region has the DNA TGTGCCAGTAGTATAGGAGCAGGCTCCTACGAGCAGTACTTC. Looking up the rest from reference TRBV19 and TRBJ2-7 gives the full variable domain: DGGITQSPKYLFRKEGQNVTLSCEQNLNHDAMYWYRQDPGQGLRLIYYSQIVNDFQKGDIAEGYSVSREKKESFPLTVTSAQKNPTAFYLCASSIGAGSYEQYFGPGTRLTVT.

This chain connects TRBV6-4 to TRBJ2-7; no clear D gene. Germline V lookup: CDR1 MRHNA, CDR2 SNTAGT. V dropped 7 bases and J dropped 1 base, with 11 bases sitting between them. The CDR3 runs 13 residues. CDR3 loop: CASTTDPSYEQYF. CDR3 sequence (DNA): TGTGCCAGCACCACAGACCCGTCCTACGAGCAGTACTTC.

The chain links TRBV10-3 to TRBJ2-3, with D possibly matching TRBD2 (6 bases). Germline CDR1 ENHRY, CDR2 SYGVKD. This CDR3 contains 12 residues. Between the trimmed V and J ends, which lost 0 bases and 11 bases, there was a span of 9 bases. CDR3 residues: CAISESETRQYF. DNA for the CDR3: TGTGCCATCAGTGAGTCTGAGACTAGGCAGTATTTT.

The genes are TRBV4-2 and TRBJ2-7; no clear D gene. The ends were cut back, 3 bases at V and 0 bases at J, with 9 bases in the middle. This CDR3 has 14 residues. CDR1 and CDR2 from the germline V gene are LGHNA and YNFKEQ. The CDR3 DNA is TGTGCCAGCAGCCAGGGCCTGGGCTCCTACGAGCAGTACTTC. This sequence encodes CASSQGLGSYEQYF.

The chain recombines TRBV19 with TRBJ2-4; D may match TRBD1 or TRBD2 (5 bases each). Per germline, CDR1 LNHDA and CDR2 SQIVND (reference sequence). V gave up 5 bases and J gave up 14 bases, with 19 bases separating them. The CDR3 is made up of 13 amino acids. The CDR3 region is CASSSQGPGKKYF. The DNA of the CDR3 is TGTGCCAGTAGTTCCCAGGGACCGGGAAAGAAGTACTTC.

The chain has TRBV7-2 and TRBJ1-5; no firm D call. V gave up 1 base and J gave up 5 bases, with 3 bases separating them. CDR1 SGHTA and CDR2 FQGNSA come from the germline V gene. This CDR3 is built from 12 residues. The CDR3: CASSLVDQPQHF. The CDR3 region has the DNA TGTGCCAGCAGCTTAGTGGATCAGCCCCAGCATTTT.

V usage is TRBV10-1 and J usage is TRBJ2-3; 8 bases fit TRBD1. The ends lost 4 bases at V and 0 bases at J; junction bases unmatched: 3. The germline V gene encodes CDR1 WNHNN and CDR2 SYGVQD (reference sequence). The CDR3 consists of 15 residues. The CDR3, as DNA: TGCGCCAGCAGTGCTGGACAGGGAAGCACAGATACGCAGTATTTT. Translating it yields CASSAGQGSTDTQYF.

This clone was counted a single time. V and J are TRBV4-1 and TRBJ1-2; 9 positions agree with TRBD1. The CDR3 loop spans 14 amino acids. Per the germline V gene, CDR1 is MGHRA and CDR2 is YSYEKL. J lost 8 bases, V lost 1 base, and 5 bases had no gene match. This CDR3 reads CASSQGDRGGGYTF. The CDR3 DNA reads as TGCGCCAGCAGCCAAGGCGACAGGGGGGGCGGCTACACCTTC.

The chain is built from TRBV7-8 and TRBJ1-1, with D maybe TRBD1 (5 bases). The CDR3 runs to 15 residues. Germline CDR1 and CDR2: SGHVS and FQNEAQ. Deletions cut 0 bases from V and 1 base from J, with 9 bases between. The CDR3 DNA reads TGTGCCAGCAGCTTAGCAGGGACGGAGAACACTGAAGCTTTCTTT. Protein product: CASSLAGTENTEAFF.

The J gene is TRBJ1-1, the V gene TRBV29-1, with D maybe TRBD1 (5 bases). Germline loops: CDR1 SQVTM, CDR2 ANQGSEA. The length of the CDR3 is 13 residues. V was cut by 4 bases and J by 1 base, with 10 bases left in between. The CDR3 spells CSVAGDANTEAFF. The CDR3 nucleotides read TGCAGCGTTGCCGGGGACGCGAACACTGAAGCTTTCTTT.

The chain combines TRBV30 with TRBJ2-5; no clear D gene. This CDR3 contains 14 residues. V shed 1 base and J shed 4 bases, with 13 bases lying between them. CDR1 is GTSNPN, CDR2 SVGIG, per germline (reference sequence). CDR3 in DNA: TGTGCCTGGAGTGAAGTCTCGTTTAGAGAGACCCAGTACTTC. This translates into CAWSEVSFRETQYF.

The chain joins TRBV6-1 to TRBJ2-3, with 10 bases identical to TRBD2. The trim removed 9 bases at V and 6 bases at J, leaving 9 bases unmatched. Germline loops: CDR1 MNHNS, CDR2 SASEGT. The CDR3 runs to 14 residues. For the CDR3, the DNA is TGTGCCAGTCGTCCTAGCGGGGGCAGGGATACGCAGTATTTT. Amino acid sequence: CASRPSGGRDTQYF.

A few counts support this clone. The chain combines TRBV6-6 with TRBJ2-7; D is possibly TRBD2 (5 bases). CDR1 is MNHNY, CDR2 SVGAGI, per germline (reference sequence). This CDR3 comprises 14 residues. V was clipped by 0 bases and J by 2 bases, with 8 bases between them. The CDR3 protein is CASSYSRGAYEQYF. The CDR3, as DNA: TGTGCCAGCAGTTACTCACGGGGAGCCTACGAGCAGTACTTC.

This chain connects TRBV19 to TRBJ1-5; 7 bases line up with TRBD1. Germline values: CDR1 LNHDA, CDR2 SQIVND (reference sequence). This CDR3 is built from 15 residues. V gave up 3 bases and J gave up 5 bases; unmatched junction bases: 7. The CDR3 nucleotides are TGTGCCAGTAGTATCGGGACAGCCGGGGATCAGCCCCAGCATTTT. Translation: CASSIGTAGDQPQHF.

This chain connects TRBV6-6 to TRBJ1-3, with 8 positions matching TRBD1. The CDR3 loop spans 14 amino acids. Germline CDR1 MNHNY, CDR2 SVGAGI (reference sequence). With 4 bases clipped from V and 8 bases from J, the junction kept 7 bases outside the gene matches. DNA of the CDR3: TGTGCCAGCAGTTCCAGGGGGCGCTTAGACACCATATATTTT. Protein product: CASSSRGRLDTIYF.

J is TRBJ1-1 and V is TRBV6-4, with D hard to call. Germline loops: CDR1 MRHNA, CDR2 SNTAGT. The V and J ends lost 4 bases and 8 bases respectively, with 14 bases between them. CDR3 length: 13 residues. Here the CDR3 DNA reads TGTGCCAGCAGTGGAGAATTGGGGTCAGAAGCTTTCTTT. It is translated as CASSGELGSEAFF.

The genes are TRBV14 and TRBJ2-2, with 7 positions matching TRBD1. With 6 bases clipped from V and 4 bases from J, the junction kept 11 bases outside the gene matches. Per germline, CDR1 SGHDN and CDR2 FVKESK. The length of the CDR3 is 16 residues. The CDR3 is CASSPPRGQITGELFF. In DNA, the CDR3 is TGTGCCAGCAGTCCGCCTCGGGGACAGATCACCGGGGAGCTGTTTTTT.

This chain links TRBV7-2 with TRBJ1-2, with TRBD1 as a possible D gene (6 bases). With 1 base removed from V and 4 bases from J, the gap between germline ends came to 13 bases. CDR3 length: 15 residues. CDR1 and CDR2 from the germline V gene are SGHTA and FQGNSA. CDR3 amino acids: CASSLDREGLYGYTF. The CDR3, as DNA: TGTGCCAGCAGCTTAGACAGGGAGGGCCTCTATGGCTACACCTTC.

The chain uses TRBV4-1 and TRBJ1-2; 10 bases fit TRBD1. The CDR3 covers 15 residues. Trimming took 2 bases from V and 7 from J; bases not matched to a gene: 7. Germline V gene data show CDR1 as MGHRA and CDR2 as YSYEKL. The CDR3 is CASSQPYDRGLGYTF. The CDR3 bases are TGCGCCAGCAGCCAACCCTATGACAGGGGGCTTGGCTACACCTTC.

The rearrangement links TRBV6-1 to TRBJ1-2, with D hard to call. Germline CDR1 MNHNS, CDR2 SASEGT. The length of the CDR3 is 11 residues. The V and J ends lost 9 bases and 2 bases respectively, with 7 bases between them. The CDR3 nucleotides are TGTGCCAGTTACAGCAACTATGGCTACACCTTC. This encodes CASYSNYGYTF.

This rearrangement joins TRBV2 to TRBJ1-2; perhaps TRBD1 as D (5 bases). This CDR3 contains 16 residues. Trimming took 8 bases from V and 0 from J, leaving 19 bases between them. The germline V gene encodes CDR1 SNHLY and CDR2 FYNNEI. The CDR3 sequence: CASSIRQLGSNYGYTF. The CDR3 DNA sequence: TGTGCCAGCTCGATTAGACAGTTAGGTTCTAACTATGGCTACACCTTC. The full variable domain, completed using reference TRBV2 and TRBJ1-2, is EPEVTQTPSHQVTQMGQEVILRCVPISNHLYFYWYRQILGQKVEFLVSFYNNEISEKSEIFDDQFSVERPDGSNFTLKIRSTKLEDSAMYFCASSIRQLGSNYGYTFGSGTRLTVV.

This sequence joins TRBV2 and TRBJ2-5; 13 nucleotides align to TRBD2. Trimming took 8 bases from V and 5 from J; bases not matched to a gene: 8. The V gene's germline CDR1 is SNHLY and CDR2 FYNNEI. This CDR3 contains 15 residues. The CDR3 DNA follows: TGTGCCAGCGGGTATCCGGGACTAGCGGGGGAGACCCAGTACTTC. Translated: CASGYPGLAGETQYF.

The chain joins TRBV4-1 to TRBJ1-5; 8 positions agree with TRBD1. Germline V lookup: CDR1 MGHRA, CDR2 YSYEKL. This CDR3 is built from 15 residues. The V gene end was trimmed by 2 bases and the J gene end by 5 bases; junction bases not matched to a gene: 5. CDR3 sequence reads: CASSQPGQEYQPQHF. The CDR3 DNA reads TGCGCCAGCAGCCAACCGGGACAGGAATATCAGCCCCAGCATTTT.